One and the same sample provided the 17 T cell receptor beta chains below, sequenced in a study of Tregs in tolerant kidney transplant recipients. The data were produced by immunoSEQ multiplex PCR, yet TCRdb's version contains in-frame clones alone and is incomplete. The data contain roughly 120,000 clones, approximately 90% of them singletons. Sequenced material: CD4+ T cells from blood. The origin of the receptors is a human donor in good health.

This sequence joins TRBV6-5 and TRBJ2-7, with 7 nucleotides matching TRBD1. This CDR3 has 15 amino acids. Unmatched junction bases numbered 13, after V lost 7 bases and J lost 4 bases. CDR1 and CDR2 from the germline V gene are MNHEY and SVGAGI. The CDR3 DNA is TGTGCCAGCACCTCCCCCCCGACAGGGAAATACGAGCAGTACTTC. It yields the protein CASTSPPTGKYEQYF.

The chain recombines TRBV30 with TRBJ1-2, with TRBD1 identical over 10 bases. Germline V gives CDR1 GTSNPN, CDR2 SVGIG (reference sequence). This CDR3 region has 14 residues. The V gene end was trimmed by 2 bases and the J gene end by 2 bases; junction bases not matched to a gene: 2. CDR3 amino acids: CAWSRDRGNYGYTF. The CDR3 DNA follows: TGTGCCTGGAGTCGGGACAGGGGAAACTATGGCTACACCTTC. The whole variable domain, remainder taken from reference TRBV30 and TRBJ1-2, is SQTIHQWPATLVQPVGSPLSLECTVEGTSNPNLYWYRQAAGRGLQLLFYSVGIGQISSEVPQNLSASRPQDRQFILSSKKLLLSDSGFYLCAWSRDRGNYGYTFGSGTRLTVV.

In this sample, this clone turned up a few times. The chain is built from TRBV6-5 and TRBJ1-2, with TRBD1 matching over 11 bases. CDR3 length: 16 amino acids. V shed 0 bases and J 3 bases; nucleotides not matched to a gene: 3. Germline-derived CDR1 and CDR2 are MNHEY and SVGAGI. The CDR3 region has the DNA TGTGCCAGCAGTTACTCGGGACAGGGGGGCCACTATGGCTACACCTTC. Encoded protein: CASSYSGQGGHYGYTF.

The genes are TRBV10-1 and TRBJ2-3, with TRBD1 matching 12 bases. This CDR3 is built from 16 residues. Germline V lookup: CDR1 WNHNN, CDR2 SYGVQD (reference sequence). V gave up 4 bases and J gave up 2 bases; unmatched junction bases: 4. In nucleotides, the CDR3 is TGCGCCAGCAGTGCCTCGGGACAGGGGGCCACAGATACGCAGTATTTT. It is translated as CASSASGQGATDTQYF.

This chain connects TRBV5-1 to TRBJ2-2; TRBD2 matches 10 bases. The length of the CDR3 is 18 residues. Looked up from germline, CDR1 is SGHRS and CDR2 is YFSETQ. The ends lost 2 bases at V and 4 bases at J; junction bases unmatched: 11. The CDR3 DNA sequence: TGCGCCAGCAGCTTTTTCCCGACTAGCGGGCGAGGCACCGGGGAGCTGTTTTTT. It is translated as CASSFFPTSGRGTGELFF.

This rearrangement joins TRBV18 to TRBJ2-1; the D gene could be TRBD1 or TRBD2 (5 bases each). The CDR3 loop spans 13 amino acids. Looked up from germline, CDR1 is KGHSH and CDR2 is LQKENI. V lost 5 bases and J 3 bases, leaving 8 bases between the germline ends. CDR3 in DNA: TGTGCCAGCTCAAAGGGGAGCTACAATGAGCAGTTCTTC. Translation gives CASSKGSYNEQFF.

The CDR3 is CASRGQEFSYNSPLHF. The DNA of the CDR3 is TGTGCCTCCAGGGGACAGGAATTCTCCTATAATTCACCCCTCCACTTT. The chain has TRBV30 and TRBJ1-6, with 8 bases aligning to TRBD1. Germline V gene lookup returns CDR1 GTSNPN and CDR2 SVGIG (reference sequence). The J segment lost 0 bases and the V segment lost 7 bases, leaving 8 bases of the junction unmatched. The CDR3 has 16 amino acids.

This clone was observed a single time. This chain uses TRBV25-1 with TRBJ2-3; TRBD2 matches 8 bases. Germline CDR1 MGHDK, CDR2 SYGVNS. CDR3 length: 16 residues. J lost 2 bases, V lost 1 base, and 5 bases had no gene match. The DNA for the CDR3 is TGTGCCAGCAGTGAATCGGGGGGGCGAGTCACAGATACGCAGTATTTT. This encodes CASSESGGRVTDTQYF.

The chain combines TRBV18 with TRBJ2-7; D unresolved. The CDR3 has 17 amino acids. The ends were cut back, 3 bases at V and 0 bases at J, with 18 bases in the middle. The germline V gene has CDR1 KGHSH and CDR2 LQKENI. The CDR3 nucleotides read TGTGCCAGCTCACCCCCGAAATCCTCCGGTGGCTCCTACGAGCAGTACTTC. Translating gives CASSPPKSSGGSYEQYF.

The V call is TRBV6-5, the J call TRBJ2-7; D unclear. The CDR3 contains 14 residues. Per the germline V gene, CDR1 is MNHEY and CDR2 is SVGAGI. The germline V and J ends were trimmed by 5 bases and 3 bases, with 14 bases remaining between them. The DNA of the CDR3 is TGTGCCAGCAGTAAAACGGGTCCCAACTACGAGCAGTACTTC. Its protein product is CASSKTGPNYEQYF.

This clone was counted a single time. The chain combines TRBV2 with TRBJ2-7; D is undetermined. This CDR3 region has 16 residues. Germline-derived CDR1 and CDR2 are SNHLY and FYNNEI. The V and J ends lost 5 bases and 2 bases respectively, with 19 bases between them. CDR3 loop: CASSPTTRKGTYEQYF. The CDR3 DNA follows: TGTGCCAGCAGTCCTACCACTCGGAAAGGGACCTACGAGCAGTACTTC.

The J gene is TRBJ1-1, the V gene TRBV7-2; TRBD1 aligns across 8 bases. V lost 5 bases, J lost 1 base, and 6 bases stayed unmatched. Germline CDR1 SGHTA, CDR2 FQGNSA. The CDR3 runs 15 residues. The CDR3 nucleotides are TGTGCCAGCAGCCCCTTACAGGGGGAGAACACTGAAGCTTTCTTT. It specifies CASSPLQGENTEAFF.

The chain recombines TRBV7-9 with TRBJ2-7, with 7 bases aligning to TRBD1. The V segment lost 5 bases and the J segment 3 bases; nucleotides outside the gene matches: 10. Germline assignment: CDR1 SEHNR and CDR2 FQNEAQ (reference sequence). The CDR3 consists of 15 residues. The CDR3, as DNA: TGTGCCAGCAGCCCCACAGGGGTTACTGTCTACGAGCAGTACTTC. Amino acids: CASSPTGVTVYEQYF.

The gene calls are TRBV7-9 and TRBJ1-1; 8 nucleotides align to TRBD1. Germline trimming cut 1 base from V and 3 bases from J; bases unmatched to any gene: 7. The germline CDR1 and CDR2 sequences are SEHNR and FQNEAQ (reference sequence). The CDR3 is 16 amino acids. Here the CDR3 DNA reads TGTGCCAGCAGCTTAGGGGTCGGACAGGGTTACACTGAAGCTTTCTTT. Translated: CASSLGVGQGYTEAFF.

This sequence joins TRBV11-2 and TRBJ1-3; no firm D call. The CDR3 runs to 15 residues. V lost 0 bases and J lost 1, with 7 bases in between. Looked up from germline, CDR1 is SGHAT and CDR2 is FQNNGV. CDR3 loop: CASSLDWISGNTIYF. The CDR3 region has the DNA TGTGCCAGCAGCTTAGATTGGATTTCTGGAAACACCATATATTTT.

The V gene is TRBV11-2, the J gene TRBJ2-1, with TRBD1 identical over 7 bases. Losses at the gene ends were 5 bases for V and 7 bases for J; bases not matched to a gene: 5. The germline CDR1 and CDR2 sequences are SGHAT and FQNNGV. The CDR3 is made up of 13 amino acids. The DNA for the CDR3 is TGTGCCAGCAGCGCGGACAGGATTAATGAGCAGTTCTTC. Translated: CASSADRINEQFF.

The rearrangement uses TRBV6-6 and TRBJ2-7; TRBD2 agrees at 10 bases. J gave up 9 bases and V 4 bases, and 9 bases lay outside the gene matches. This CDR3 has 14 amino acids. Germline CDR1 reads MNHNY; CDR2 reads SVGAGI (reference sequence). CDR3 nucleotide sequence: TGTGCCAGCAGTTTCTACCAGCGGGAGGGCCGGCAGTACTTC. Encoded protein: CASSFYQREGRQYF.